This TCR beta chain was sequenced for a study of cytomegalovirus exposure and HLA in healthy donors. Turning to the study itself: The Caucasian-associated ancestry cluster contained 65% to 85% of the roughly 400 genotyped donors.

PCR involved 60 Vbeta and 13 Jbeta primers. Some clones are missing from TCRdb's copy, which holds only in-frame ones; the method was immunoSEQ multiplex PCR. Found here are roughly 100,000 clones, approximately 70% of them singletons; the top ten hold roughly 4%. Study-level results: Analysis was carried out at a later point, and it linked a missense DCLRE1C variant to TCR beta V- and J-gene trimming.

Per germline, CDR1 LGHNT and CDR2 FRNRAP. The CDR3 length is 15 residues. V lost 5 bases and J lost 4; bases outside the gene matches: 10. All donors participated as healthy donors of bone marrow. This clone was seen a few times. The target antigen is unknown. Sequenced: PBMCs. The J gene is TRBJ1-1, the V gene TRBV12-5; 7 bases line up with TRBD1. This clonotype originated in a man aged 35-49 years in good health and CMV-seronegative. CDR3 sequence (DNA): TGTGCTAGTGGTCCCGGCGAGGGGGCGGGCACTGAAGCTTTCTTT. Its protein product is CASGPGEGAGTEAFF.